The entry below gives a single T cell receptor (beta chain) sequence along with its context. The antigen is undetermined. Amplification used 60 Vbeta primers and 13 Jbeta primers. Produced via immunoSEQ multiplex PCR; TCRdb's table is partial and in-frame only. The sample holds about 200,000 clones. The data stem from a study of cytomegalovirus exposure and HLA in healthy donors. This CDR3 has 13 residues. Germline V lookup: CDR1 SGHKS, CDR2 YYEKEE (reference sequence). Trimming took 3 bases from V and 6 from J, leaving 12 bases between them. Study results and caveats: Most TCR beta V segments were productive about 87% or about 30% of the time in an earlier analysis. The availability of immune exposure information extended only to CMV serostatus.

The receptor comes from a man under 40 in good health and CMV-seronegative. The chain couples TRBV5-5 to TRBJ1-2; D is ambiguous. The sequencing input was PBMCs. This CDR3 is CASSSEGLDGYTF. In DNA, the CDR3 is TGTGCCAGCAGCTCGGAGGGTTTGGATGGCTACACCTTC.